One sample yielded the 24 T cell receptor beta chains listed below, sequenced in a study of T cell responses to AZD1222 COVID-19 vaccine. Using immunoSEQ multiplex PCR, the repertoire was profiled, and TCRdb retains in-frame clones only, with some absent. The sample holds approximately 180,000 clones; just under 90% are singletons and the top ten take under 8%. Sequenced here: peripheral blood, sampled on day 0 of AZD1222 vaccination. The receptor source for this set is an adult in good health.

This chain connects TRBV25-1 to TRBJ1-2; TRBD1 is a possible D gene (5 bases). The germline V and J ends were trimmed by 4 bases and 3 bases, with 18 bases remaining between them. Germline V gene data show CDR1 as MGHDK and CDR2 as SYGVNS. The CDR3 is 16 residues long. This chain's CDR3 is CASSVSAGSGDYGYTF. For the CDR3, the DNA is TGTGCCAGCAGTGTTAGCGCAGGGTCGGGCGACTATGGCTACACCTTC.

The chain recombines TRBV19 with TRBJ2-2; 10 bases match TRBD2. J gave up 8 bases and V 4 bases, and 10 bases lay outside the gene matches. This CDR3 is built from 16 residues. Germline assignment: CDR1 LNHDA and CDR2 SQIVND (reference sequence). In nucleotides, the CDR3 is TGTGCCAGTAGTAGAGCCGGGACTAGCGTTGGAGGGGAGCTGTTTTTT. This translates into CASSRAGTSVGGELFF.

The CDR3 coding sequence is TGTGCCAGCAGTTACGCTAGCGGGAGGGCCGGGGAGCTGTTTTTT. It yields the protein CASSYASGRAGELFF. The V gene is TRBV6-2 or TRBV6-3, the J gene TRBJ2-2; 12 bases match TRBD2. CDR1 MNHEY and CDR2 SVGEGT come from the germline V gene. CDR3 length: 15 amino acids. The V segment lost 2 bases and the J segment 6 bases; nucleotides outside the gene matches: 1.

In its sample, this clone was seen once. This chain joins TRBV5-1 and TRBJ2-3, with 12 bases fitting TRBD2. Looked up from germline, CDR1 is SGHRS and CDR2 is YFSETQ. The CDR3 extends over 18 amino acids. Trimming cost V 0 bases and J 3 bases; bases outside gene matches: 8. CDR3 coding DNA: TGCGCCAGCAGCTTGGCTAGCGGGAGGGCCAGAACGACAGATACGCAGTATTTT. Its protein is CASSLASGRARTTDTQYF.

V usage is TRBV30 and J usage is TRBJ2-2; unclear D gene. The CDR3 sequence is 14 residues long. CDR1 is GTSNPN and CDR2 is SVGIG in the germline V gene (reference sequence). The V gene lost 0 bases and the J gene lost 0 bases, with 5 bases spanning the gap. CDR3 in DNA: TGTGCCTGGAGTGTTGGGTCGAACACCGGGGAGCTGTTTTTT. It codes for CAWSVGSNTGELFF.

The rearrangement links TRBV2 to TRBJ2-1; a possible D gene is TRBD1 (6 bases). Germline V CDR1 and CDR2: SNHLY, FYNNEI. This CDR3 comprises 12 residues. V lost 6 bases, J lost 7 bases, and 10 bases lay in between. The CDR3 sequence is CASSAQGNEQFF. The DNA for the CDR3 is TGTGCCAGCAGCGCCCAGGGGAATGAGCAGTTCTTC.

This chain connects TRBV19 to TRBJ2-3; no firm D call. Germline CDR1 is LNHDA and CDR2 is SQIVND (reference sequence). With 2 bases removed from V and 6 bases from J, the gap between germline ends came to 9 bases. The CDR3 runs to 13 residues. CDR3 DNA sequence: TGTGCCAGTAGTATAAGGCTCGGGGATACGCAGTATTTT. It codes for CASSIRLGDTQYF.

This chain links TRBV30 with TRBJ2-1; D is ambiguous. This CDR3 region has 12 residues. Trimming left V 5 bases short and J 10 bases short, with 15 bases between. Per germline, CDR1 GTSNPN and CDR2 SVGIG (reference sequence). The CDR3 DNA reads TGTGCCTGGGTAAGAACGAGGCAGGAGCAGTTCTTC. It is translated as CAWVRTRQEQFF.

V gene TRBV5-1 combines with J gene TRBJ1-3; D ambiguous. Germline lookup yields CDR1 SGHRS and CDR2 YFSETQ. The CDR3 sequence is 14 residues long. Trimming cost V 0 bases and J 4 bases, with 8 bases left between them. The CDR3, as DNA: TGCGCCAGCAGCTTGGGGGATTACGGAAACACCATATATTTT. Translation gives CASSLGDYGNTIYF.

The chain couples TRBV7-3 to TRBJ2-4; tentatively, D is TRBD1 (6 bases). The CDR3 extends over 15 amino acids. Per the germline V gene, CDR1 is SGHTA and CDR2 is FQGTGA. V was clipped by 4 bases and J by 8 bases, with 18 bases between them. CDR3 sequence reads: CASSSLGGDGDIQYF. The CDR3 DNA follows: TGTGCCAGCAGCTCCTTAGGGGGAGATGGGGACATTCAGTACTTC.

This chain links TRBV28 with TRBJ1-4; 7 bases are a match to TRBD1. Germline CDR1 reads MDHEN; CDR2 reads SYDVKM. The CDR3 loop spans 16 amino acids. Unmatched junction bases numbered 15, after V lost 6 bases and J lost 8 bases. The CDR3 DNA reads TGTGCCAGCAGCGCCCTACCGGGACAGACGGTGGAAAAACTGTTTTTT. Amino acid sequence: CASSALPGQTVEKLFF.

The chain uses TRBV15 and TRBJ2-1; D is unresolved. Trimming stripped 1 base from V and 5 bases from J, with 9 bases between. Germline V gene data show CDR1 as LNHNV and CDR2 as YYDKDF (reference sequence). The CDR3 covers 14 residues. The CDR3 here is CATSRAYNDNEQFF. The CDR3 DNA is TGTGCCACCAGCAGAGCTTATAACGACAATGAGCAGTTCTTC.

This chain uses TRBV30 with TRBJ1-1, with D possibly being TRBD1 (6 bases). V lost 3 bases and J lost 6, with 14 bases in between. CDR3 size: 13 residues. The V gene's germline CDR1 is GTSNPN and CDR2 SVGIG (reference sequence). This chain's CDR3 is CAWSAQGIAEAFF. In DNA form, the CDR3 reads TGTGCCTGGAGCGCCCAGGGGATCGCTGAAGCTTTCTTT.

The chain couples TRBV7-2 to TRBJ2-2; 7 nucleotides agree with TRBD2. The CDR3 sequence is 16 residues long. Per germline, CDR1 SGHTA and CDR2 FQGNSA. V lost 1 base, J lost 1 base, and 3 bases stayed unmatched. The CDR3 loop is CASSLGLAQNTGELFF. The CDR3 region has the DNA TGTGCCAGCAGCTTAGGACTAGCCCAGAACACCGGGGAGCTGTTTTTT.

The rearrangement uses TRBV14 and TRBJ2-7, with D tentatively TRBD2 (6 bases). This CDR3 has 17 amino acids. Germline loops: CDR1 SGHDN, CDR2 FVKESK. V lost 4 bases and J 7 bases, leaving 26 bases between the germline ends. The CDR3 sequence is CASSLKYSGVQSGEQYF. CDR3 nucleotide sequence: TGTGCCAGCAGCCTAAAATATTCGGGAGTCCAATCGGGGGAGCAGTACTTC.

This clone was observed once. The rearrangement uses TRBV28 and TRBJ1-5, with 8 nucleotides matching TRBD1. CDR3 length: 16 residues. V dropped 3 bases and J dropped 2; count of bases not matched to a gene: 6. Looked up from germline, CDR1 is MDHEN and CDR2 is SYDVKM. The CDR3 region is CASSFSGTGGNQPQHF. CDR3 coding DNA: TGTGCCAGCAGTTTCTCCGGGACAGGAGGCAATCAGCCCCAGCATTTT.

The CDR3 sequence is CASSLVGNAGRSTDTQYF. The CDR3 nucleotides are TGCGCCAGCAGCTTGGTAGGAAACGCGGGGCGTAGCACAGATACGCAGTATTTT. J is TRBJ2-3 and V is TRBV5-1, with D perhaps matching TRBD2 (6 bases). Trimming cost V 0 bases and J 0 bases, with 17 bases left between them. The germline V gene encodes CDR1 SGHRS and CDR2 YFSETQ. The CDR3 contains 18 residues. The whole variable domain, remainder taken from reference TRBV5-1 and TRBJ2-3, is KAGVTQTPRYLIKTRGQQVTLSCSPISGHRSVSWYQQTPGQGLQFLFEYFSETQRNKGNFPGRFSGRQFSNSRSEMNVSTLELGDSALYLCASSLVGNAGRSTDTQYFGPGTRLTVL.

Here the CDR3 reads CASSSRQGGISSYNEQFF. The CDR3 coding sequence is TGTGCCAGCAGCAGCAGACAGGGGGGGATAAGCTCCTACAATGAGCAGTTCTTC. The V call is TRBV2, the J call TRBJ2-1; 9 nucleotides agree with TRBD1. In germline, CDR1 is SNHLY, CDR2 FYNNEI. The V segment lost 6 bases and the J segment 0 bases; nucleotides outside the gene matches: 12. The length of the CDR3 is 18 residues.

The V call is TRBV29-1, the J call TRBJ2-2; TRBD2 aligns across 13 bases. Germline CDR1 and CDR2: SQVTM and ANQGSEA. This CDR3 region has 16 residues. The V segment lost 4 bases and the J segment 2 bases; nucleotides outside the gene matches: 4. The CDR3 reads CSVGGLAGVNTGELFF. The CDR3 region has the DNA TGCAGCGTTGGAGGACTAGCGGGAGTTAACACCGGGGAGCTGTTTTTT.

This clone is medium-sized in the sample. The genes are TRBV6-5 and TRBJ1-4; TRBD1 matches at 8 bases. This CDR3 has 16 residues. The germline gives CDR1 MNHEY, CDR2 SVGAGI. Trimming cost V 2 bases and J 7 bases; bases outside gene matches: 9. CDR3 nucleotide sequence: TGTGCCAGCAGTTACCACGACAGGGGAAACGGTGAAAAACTGTTTTTT. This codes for CASSYHDRGNGEKLFF.

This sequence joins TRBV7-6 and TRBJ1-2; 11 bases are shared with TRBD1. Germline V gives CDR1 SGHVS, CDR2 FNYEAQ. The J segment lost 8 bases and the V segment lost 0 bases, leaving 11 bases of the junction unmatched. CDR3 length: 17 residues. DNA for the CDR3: TGTGCCAGCAGCTTAGCCCTCCTCGGACAGGGGGCATCGGGCTACACCTTC. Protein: CASSLALLGQGASGYTF.

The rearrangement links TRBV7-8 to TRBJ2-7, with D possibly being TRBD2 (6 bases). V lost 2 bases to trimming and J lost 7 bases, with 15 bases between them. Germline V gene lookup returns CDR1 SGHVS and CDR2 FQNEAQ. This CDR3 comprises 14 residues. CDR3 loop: CASSLFYTAGEQYF. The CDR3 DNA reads TGTGCCAGCAGCTTATTTTACACCGCGGGGGAGCAGTACTTC.

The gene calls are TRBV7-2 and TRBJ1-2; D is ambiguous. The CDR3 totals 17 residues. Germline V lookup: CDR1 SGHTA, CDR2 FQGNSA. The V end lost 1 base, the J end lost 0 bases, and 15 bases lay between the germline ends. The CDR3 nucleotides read TGTGCCAGCAGCTTAGTCGGCAGGTCGGGAGCTAACTATGGCTACACCTTC. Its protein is CASSLVGRSGANYGYTF.

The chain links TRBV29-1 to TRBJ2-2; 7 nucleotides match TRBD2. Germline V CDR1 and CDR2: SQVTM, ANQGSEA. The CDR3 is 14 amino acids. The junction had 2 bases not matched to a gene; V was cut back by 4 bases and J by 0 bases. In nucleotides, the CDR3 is TGCAGCGTTGCTAGCGGTACGAACACCGGGGAGCTGTTTTTT. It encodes CSVASGTNTGELFF.